The clone carrying this T cell receptor beta chain was recorded a few times. Irradiated, violet-dye-labeled stimulators (around 200,000) were plated alongside around 200,000 CFSE-labeled responders. The CDR3 runs 17 residues. Trimming took 3 bases from V and 1 from J; bases not matched to a gene: 11. Germline V gene data show CDR1 as MGHRA and CDR2 as YSYEKL. TCRdb's copy holds only in-frame clones and misses some; the assay was immunoSEQ multiplex PCR. Of 13,000 to 15,000 clones listed, 35% to 45% are singletons. This entry belongs to a study of graft-versus-host responses after intestinal transplantation. Study-wide background: Every transplant recipient was induced with anti-thymocyte globulin, then maintained on tacrolimus and steroids for around 3 years.

Findings and caveats of the study: In recipient marrow, GvH clones were found, and some appeared first in ileum or blood. Peak circulating GvH clone levels were associated with early post-transplant HvG declines.

The receptor's source is a human patient who received an intestinal transplant. The genes are TRBV4-1 and TRBJ1-1; 7 bases align to TRBD1. Material: alloreactive CD8+ T cells from a mixed lymphocyte reaction culture, obtained before intestinal transplant. Indicated subset: CFSE-low proliferating T cells sorted from roughly six-day pre-transplant mixed lymphocyte reaction (GvH or HvG direction). CDR3 residues: CASSHDRETGTNTEAFF. Written as DNA, the CDR3 is TGCGCCAGCAGCCATGACCGCGAGACAGGGACGAACACTGAAGCTTTCTTT.